This T cell receptor (beta chain) was sequenced for a study of blood T cell repertoires in COVID-19. Study context: Sites across the United States, Italy and Spain contributed samples from acute and convalescent COVID-19. The cDNA or gDNA used as material had been derived from T cells, B-cell-depleted T cells, or PBMCs.

V lost 8 bases and J lost 3, with 19 bases in between. Germline values: CDR1 MNHEY, CDR2 SMNVEV (reference sequence). This CDR3 has 15 residues. Sequencing used immunoSEQ multiplex PCR; TCRdb keeps in-frame clones, though not all of them. Among around 170,000 clones listed, over 80% were seen once. Sequencing used peripheral blood. This clonotype originated in a middle-aged woman with acute or convalescent COVID-19. The chain has TRBV27 and TRBJ1-2; a weak D match, TRBD1 (6 bases). CDR3 region: CASLLHGGRDYGYTF. The DNA of the CDR3 is TGTGCCAGCCTTTTACACGGGGGGCGAGACTATGGCTACACCTTC.